A single sample is the source of the 17 T cell receptor beta chains below, sequenced in a study of T cell repertoires in cytomegalovirus infection. Their target antigens are unknown. Via MiXCR, TCRdb re-called the reads, giving one row per CDR3 protein. Here the sample spans roughly 570,000 distinct CDR3 sequences, approximately 40% being singletons. Specimen: cultured PBMCs, collected from culture after CMV antigen stimulation. The receptors come from a human donor in good health (CMV status not recorded). Some clones in this sample may be carry-over from other donors' samples.

The V gene is TRBV11-3, the J gene TRBJ2-1, with TRBD2 as a possible D gene (6 bases). Trimming took 6 bases from V and 6 from J, leaving 9 bases between them. This CDR3 has 12 residues. Germline CDR1 is SGHNT and CDR2 is YENEEA. The CDR3 nucleotides read TGTGCCAGCAGTCAGGAGGGCAATGAGCAGTTCTTC. Protein sequence: CASSQEGNEQFF.

The J gene is TRBJ2-3, the V gene TRBV2; D possibly matches TRBD1 or TRBD2 (5 bases each). Germline CDR1 reads SNHLY; CDR2 reads FYNNEI. This CDR3 has 12 amino acids. The V gene lost 7 bases and the J gene lost 10 bases, with 15 bases spanning the gap. The CDR3 DNA sequence: TGTGCCAGCACCGCGGGCTTAGGGGCGCAGTATTTT. Protein product: CASTAGLGAQYF.

This chain links TRBV7-9 with TRBJ1-5; 9 bases line up with TRBD1. V trimming: 4 bases; J trimming: 4 bases; junction bases outside the gene matches: 17. Germline assignment: CDR1 SEHNR and CDR2 FQNEAQ (reference sequence). This CDR3 region has 19 residues. CDR3 in DNA: TGTGCCAGCAGCTCGGGAGCCGGGACAGGGCTAAACGTGAATCAGCCCCAGCATTTT. Protein: CASSSGAGTGLNVNQPQHF. The entire variable domain, with the rest obtained from reference TRBV7-9 and TRBJ1-5, is as follows: DTGVSQNPRHKITKRGQNVTFRCDPISEHNRLYWYRQTLGQGPEFLTYFQNEAQLEKSRLLSDRFSAERPKGSFSTLEIQRTEQGDSAMYLCASSSGAGTGLNVNQPQHFGDGTRLSIL.

This clonotype appeared a few times. The rearrangement uses TRBV2 and TRBJ2-1; 8 nucleotides match TRBD1. The length of the CDR3 is 15 residues. The V gene's germline CDR1 is SNHLY and CDR2 FYNNEI. V shed 6 bases, J shed 7 bases, and the junction held 11 bases outside the gene matches. DNA of the CDR3: TGTGCCAGCAGAACGGACAGGGCCTCCCCTAATGAGCAGTTCTTC. It specifies CASRTDRASPNEQFF.

This clonotype appeared many times. The chain joins TRBV11-3 to TRBJ2-1; no reliable D call. The CDR3 is 13 residues long. V lost 4 bases, J lost 2 bases, and 6 bases lay in between. Germline V lookup: CDR1 SGHNT, CDR2 YENEEA. In DNA, the CDR3 is TGTGCCAGCAGCTACCGGACCTACAATGAGCAGTTCTTC. Translation: CASSYRTYNEQFF.

This chain uses TRBV14 with TRBJ2-1; 7 bases fit TRBD2. Germline V gives CDR1 SGHDN, CDR2 FVKESK. This CDR3 has 15 residues. After removal of 1 base from V and 5 bases from J, the junction contained 5 bases not matched to a gene. The CDR3 spells CASSQGLAANNEQFF. CDR3 in DNA: TGTGCCAGCAGCCAAGGACTAGCAGCTAACAATGAGCAGTTCTTC. Complete variable domain (other parts from reference TRBV14 and TRBJ2-1): EAGVTQFPSHSVIEKGQTVTLRCDPISGHDNLYWYRRVMGKEIKFLLHFVKESKQDESGMPNNRFLAERTGGTYSTLKVQPAELEDSGVYFCASSQGLAANNEQFFGPGTRLTVL.

The genes are TRBV6-6 and TRBJ1-1; TRBD1 is a possible D gene (5 bases). V lost 6 bases, J lost 4 bases, and 15 bases lay in between. The CDR3 covers 14 residues. Germline V gives CDR1 MNHNY, CDR2 SVGAGI (reference sequence). CDR3 in amino acids: CASRSVGGGTEAFF. Here the CDR3 DNA reads TGTGCCAGCAGGTCAGTGGGCGGGGGCACTGAAGCTTTCTTT.

This clonotype was observed a few times. The chain joins TRBV4-1 to TRBJ2-7, with 10 bases that match TRBD2. With 0 bases clipped from V and 2 bases from J, the junction kept 7 bases outside the gene matches. From germline, CDR1 is MGHRA and CDR2 YSYEKL. The CDR3 covers 17 residues. This chain's CDR3 is CASSQDTLAGAPYEQYF. As DNA, the CDR3 is TGCGCCAGCAGCCAAGATACCCTAGCGGGAGCTCCCTACGAGCAGTACTTC.

This clonotype has only one observation. The rearrangement uses TRBV7-9 and TRBJ2-1, with 8 bases aligning to TRBD2. Germline lookup yields CDR1 SEHNR and CDR2 FQNEAQ (reference sequence). This CDR3 is 14 amino acids long. The V and J ends lost 5 bases and 10 bases, in that order; junction bases with no gene match: 10. The CDR3 nucleotides read TGTGCCAGCAGCCGACCCGGGACTAGTGACGAGCAGTTCTTC. It codes for CASSRPGTSDEQFF. Using reference TRBV7-9 and TRBJ2-1 for the parts outside the CDR3, the full variable domain is DTGVSQNPRHKITKRGQNVTFRCDPISEHNRLYWYRQTLGQGPEFLTYFQNEAQLEKSRLLSDRFSAERPKGSFSTLEIQRTEQGDSAMYLCASSRPGTSDEQFFGPGTRLTVL.

This clonotype came up many times. This chain connects TRBV7-8 to TRBJ2-1; 9 bases map to TRBD2. J gave up 7 bases and V 5 bases, and 15 bases lay outside the gene matches. Germline V gives CDR1 SGHVS, CDR2 FQNEAQ. The CDR3 contains 17 residues. The CDR3 region has the DNA TGTGCCAGCAGCCTCCTCCGGGTCGCGGGGGGGCAAAATGAGCAGTTCTTC. Translated: CASSLLRVAGGQNEQFF.

This clonotype was seen ten or more times. The chain carries TRBV7-8 and TRBJ1-5, with D uncertain. Per germline, CDR1 SGHVS and CDR2 FQNEAQ. V shed 5 bases and J shed 9 bases, with 14 bases lying between them. CDR3 size: 13 residues. The CDR3 is CASSLSVERPQHF. The CDR3, as DNA: TGTGCCAGCAGCCTATCAGTAGAACGGCCCCAGCATTTT. Using reference TRBV7-8 and TRBJ1-5 for the parts outside the CDR3, the full variable domain is GAGVSQSPRYKVAKRGQDVALRCDPISGHVSLFWYQQALGQGPEFLTYFQNEAQLDKSGLPSDRFFAERPEGSVSTLKIQRTQQEDSAVYLCASSLSVERPQHFGDGTRLSIL.

The rearrangement links TRBV5-6 to TRBJ2-3; D may correspond to TRBD1 or TRBD2 (5 bases each). The CDR3 is made up of 13 amino acids. V lost 0 bases to trimming and J lost 8 bases, with 10 bases between them. Germline CDR1 and CDR2: SGHDT and YYEEEE. CDR3 DNA sequence: TGTGCCAGCAGCTTGGTTGCTGGGGGTACGCAGTATTTT. This gives the protein CASSLVAGGTQYF.

This clonotype has more than one count but fewer than ten. This chain uses TRBV6-2 or TRBV6-3 with TRBJ2-6; no clear D. Germline values: CDR1 MNHEY, CDR2 SVGEGT. V was clipped by 5 bases and J by 2 bases, with 7 bases between them. The CDR3 has 14 amino acids. Here the CDR3 DNA reads TGTGCCAGCAGTACCAGACCTGGGGCCAACGTCCTGACTTTC. It codes for CASSTRPGANVLTF.

This chain links TRBV5-4 with TRBJ2-1; 9 bases agree with TRBD2. Trimming at V came to 2 bases and at J to 6 bases, leaving 6 bases not matched to a gene. CDR1 is SGHNT, CDR2 YYREEE, per germline (reference sequence). The CDR3 spans 15 residues. The CDR3 DNA reads as TGTGCCAGCAGCTTCACTAGCGGGTATGTCAATGAGCAGTTCTTC. Translation gives CASSFTSGYVNEQFF.

Points on this clonotype: Here the CDR3 omits its conserved ending phenylalanine or tryptophan, so a read error is the likely source. The rearrangement links TRBV19 to TRBJ2-1; no clear D. The germline V and J ends were trimmed by 5 bases and 0 bases, with 8 bases remaining between them. The V gene's germline CDR1 is LNHDA and CDR2 SQIVND (reference sequence). The CDR3 contains 14 residues. In DNA, the CDR3 is TGTGCCAGTAGTGGTCCCGTCTCCTACAATGAGCAGTTCTCC. It specifies CASSGPVSYNEQFS.

This clonotype was counted ten times or more. The chain recombines TRBV7-2 with TRBJ2-2; D remains ambiguous. This CDR3 spans 13 amino acids. Germline assignment: CDR1 SGHTA and CDR2 FQGNSA. V was trimmed by 1 base and J by 6 bases, leaving 6 bases between them. The CDR3 region is CASSLVAAGELFF. The CDR3 nucleotides are TGTGCCAGCAGCTTAGTGGCAGCCGGGGAGCTGTTTTTT.

This clonotype was recorded once. The rearrangement links TRBV29-1 to TRBJ1-4; 8 nucleotides agree with TRBD1. With 6 bases clipped from V and 8 bases from J, the junction kept 14 bases outside the gene matches. This CDR3 is 15 amino acids long. Germline V gene sequence: CDR1 SQVTM, CDR2 ANQGSEA. The CDR3 protein is CSVRSIAGGREKLFF. For the CDR3, the DNA is TGCAGCGTCCGGAGTATTGCAGGGGGCAGAGAAAAACTGTTTTTT.